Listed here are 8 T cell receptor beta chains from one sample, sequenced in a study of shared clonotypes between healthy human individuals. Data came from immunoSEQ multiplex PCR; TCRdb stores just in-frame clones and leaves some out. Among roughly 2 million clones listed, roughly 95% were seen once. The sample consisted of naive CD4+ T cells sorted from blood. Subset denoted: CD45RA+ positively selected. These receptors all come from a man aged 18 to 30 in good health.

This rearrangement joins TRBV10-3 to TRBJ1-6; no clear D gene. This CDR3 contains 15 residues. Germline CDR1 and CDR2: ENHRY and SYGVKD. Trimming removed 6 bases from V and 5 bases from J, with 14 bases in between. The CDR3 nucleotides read TGTGCCATCAGGCAGACTTCAGCGGATAATTCACCCCTCCACTTT. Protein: CAIRQTSADNSPLHF.

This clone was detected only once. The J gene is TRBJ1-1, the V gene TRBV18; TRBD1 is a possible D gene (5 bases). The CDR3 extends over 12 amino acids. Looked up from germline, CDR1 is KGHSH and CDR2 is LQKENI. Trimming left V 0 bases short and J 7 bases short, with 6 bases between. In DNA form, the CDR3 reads TGTGCCAGCTCACCACCTCAGGGTGAAGCTTTCTTT. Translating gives CASSPPQGEAFF.

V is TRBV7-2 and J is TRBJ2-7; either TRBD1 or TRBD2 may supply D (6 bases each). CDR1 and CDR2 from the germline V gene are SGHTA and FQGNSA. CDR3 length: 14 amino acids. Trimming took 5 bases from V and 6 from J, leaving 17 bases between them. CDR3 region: CASSPSPGAGEQYF. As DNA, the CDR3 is TGTGCCAGCAGCCCTAGCCCGGGGGCTGGCGAGCAGTACTTC.

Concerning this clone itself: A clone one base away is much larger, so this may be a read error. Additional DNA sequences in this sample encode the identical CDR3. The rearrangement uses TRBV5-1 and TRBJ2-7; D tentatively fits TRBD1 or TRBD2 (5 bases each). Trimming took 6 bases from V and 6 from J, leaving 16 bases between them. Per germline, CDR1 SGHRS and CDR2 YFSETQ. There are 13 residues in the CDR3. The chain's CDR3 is CASNRDGSGEQYF. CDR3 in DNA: TGCGCCAGCAACCGGGACGGAAGTGGCGAGCAGTACTTC.

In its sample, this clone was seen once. Here the CDR3 DNA reads TGTGCCTGGAGTGTACTCCCGGCTGAAGCTTTCTTT. Protein: CAWSVLPAEAFF. This rearrangement joins TRBV30 to TRBJ1-1; D is ambiguous. CDR1 and CDR2 (germline): GTSNPN, SVGIG (reference sequence). V was trimmed by 0 bases and J by 6 bases, leaving 8 bases between them. The CDR3 is made up of 12 amino acids.

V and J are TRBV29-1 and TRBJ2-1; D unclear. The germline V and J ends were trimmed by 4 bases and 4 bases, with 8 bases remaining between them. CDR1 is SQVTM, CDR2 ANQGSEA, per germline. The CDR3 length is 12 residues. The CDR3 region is CSVVAPYNEQFF. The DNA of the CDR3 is TGCAGCGTTGTGGCTCCGTACAATGAGCAGTTCTTC.

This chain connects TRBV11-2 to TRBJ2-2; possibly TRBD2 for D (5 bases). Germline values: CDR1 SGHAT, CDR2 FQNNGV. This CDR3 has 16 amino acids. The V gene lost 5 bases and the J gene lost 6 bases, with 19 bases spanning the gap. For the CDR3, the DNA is TGTGCCAGCAGCCCCCGAGAGGGCCTCAGCGCCGGGGAGCTGTTTTTT. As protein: CASSPREGLSAGELFF.

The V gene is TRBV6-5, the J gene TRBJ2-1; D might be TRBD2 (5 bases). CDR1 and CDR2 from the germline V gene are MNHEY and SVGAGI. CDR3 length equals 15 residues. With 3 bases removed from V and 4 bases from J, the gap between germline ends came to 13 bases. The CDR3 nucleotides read TGTGCCAGCAGTTATGAGCGGAAGTTGTACAATGAGCAGTTCTTC. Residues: CASSYERKLYNEQFF.